This T cell receptor beta chain is from a study of beta chain features in type 1 diabetes. Sequencing targeted expressed TCRB transcripts, as all isolated RNA had been reverse transcribed. Generated by immunoSEQ multiplex PCR, the TCRdb table keeps only in-frame clones and is missing some. Of around 250,000 clones listed, roughly 21% are singletons. CDR3 size: 16 residues. Germline-derived CDR1 and CDR2 are SGHTA and FQGNSA. V dropped 4 bases and J dropped 1; count of bases not matched to a gene: 7. Study findings and constraints: People with Type 1 diabetes carried modestly yet significantly shorter TCRB CDR3s in all four CD4+ subsets.

A remark on this clone: The antigen is undetermined.

The sequenced sample consisted of naive CD4+ T cells from blood. The sequence came from a woman between 35 and 50 years old with type 1 diabetes. The gene calls are TRBV7-2 and TRBJ2-3, with 8 nucleotides matching TRBD2. The CDR3 DNA reads TGTGCCAGCAGCTCGAGGTCGGGGGGGCGCACAGATACGCAGTATTTT. This codes for CASSSRSGGRTDTQYF.